The 2 T cell receptor beta chains in this list originate from one sample, sequenced in a study of T cells after yellow fever vaccination. One entry per CDR3 protein results from TCRdb running MiXCR on the 5' RACE reads. Among around 250,000 distinct CDR3 sequences listed, less than 9% were seen once. The sequenced sample was CD4+ T cells sorted from PBMCs, obtained 15 days after the yellow fever booster vaccination. Receptor source: a man younger than 40 who received the YFV17D yellow fever vaccine.

V gene TRBV20-1 combines with J gene TRBJ2-7; D uncertain. From germline, CDR1 is DFQATT and CDR2 SNEGSKA (reference sequence). V lost 1 base to trimming and J lost 6 bases, with 16 bases between them. CDR3 length: 14 residues. CDR3 sequence (DNA): TGCAGTGCTAGAGGCCCTAGTGGCCGAAGCGAGCAGTACTTC. Translation: CSARGPSGRSEQYF.

This clonotype was observed many times. The chain's CDR3 is CASSKTSGRPFEQYF. The CDR3 bases are TGTGCCAGCAGCAAAACTAGCGGGAGGCCCTTTGAGCAGTACTTC. V usage is TRBV21-1 and J usage is TRBJ2-7; TRBD2, the D gene given by the table, was not confirmed from the DNA. TRBV21-1 is designated a pseudogene. This CDR3 is 15 amino acids long.